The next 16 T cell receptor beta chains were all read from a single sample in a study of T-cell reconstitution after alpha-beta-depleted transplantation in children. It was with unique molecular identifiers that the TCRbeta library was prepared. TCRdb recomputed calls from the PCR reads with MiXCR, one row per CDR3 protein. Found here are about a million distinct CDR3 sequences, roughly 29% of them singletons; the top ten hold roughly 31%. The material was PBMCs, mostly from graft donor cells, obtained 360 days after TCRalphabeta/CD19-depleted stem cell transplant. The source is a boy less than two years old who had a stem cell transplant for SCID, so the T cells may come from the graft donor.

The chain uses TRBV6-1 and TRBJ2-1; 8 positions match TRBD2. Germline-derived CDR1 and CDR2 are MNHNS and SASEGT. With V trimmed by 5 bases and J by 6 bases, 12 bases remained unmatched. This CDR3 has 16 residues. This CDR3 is CASSRAGAQTGNEQFF. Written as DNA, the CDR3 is TGTGCCAGCAGTCGAGCGGGGGCGCAAACGGGCAATGAGCAGTTCTTC.

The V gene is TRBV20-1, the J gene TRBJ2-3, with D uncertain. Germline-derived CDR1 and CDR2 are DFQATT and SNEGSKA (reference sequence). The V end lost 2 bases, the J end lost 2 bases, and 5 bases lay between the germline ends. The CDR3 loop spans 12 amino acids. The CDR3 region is CSARPNTDTQYF. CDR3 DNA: TGCAGTGCTAGACCCAACACAGATACGCAGTATTTT.

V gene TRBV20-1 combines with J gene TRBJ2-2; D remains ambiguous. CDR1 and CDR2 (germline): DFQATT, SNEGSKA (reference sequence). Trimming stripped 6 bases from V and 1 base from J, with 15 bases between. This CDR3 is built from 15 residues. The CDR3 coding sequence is TGCAGTGCCTTTAGGGCAAACGTGAACACCGGGGAGCTGTTTTTT. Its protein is CSAFRANVNTGELFF.

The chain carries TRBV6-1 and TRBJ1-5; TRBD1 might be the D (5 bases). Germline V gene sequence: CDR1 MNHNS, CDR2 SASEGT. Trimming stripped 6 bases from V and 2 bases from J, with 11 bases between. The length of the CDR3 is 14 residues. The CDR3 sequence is CASSETVRNQPQHF. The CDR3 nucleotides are TGTGCCAGCAGCGAGACAGTTCGCAATCAGCCCCAGCATTTT.

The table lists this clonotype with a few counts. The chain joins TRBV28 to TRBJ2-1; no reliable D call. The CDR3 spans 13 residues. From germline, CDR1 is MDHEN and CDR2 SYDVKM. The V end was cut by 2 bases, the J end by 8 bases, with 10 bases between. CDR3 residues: CASSLGSPYEQFF. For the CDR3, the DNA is TGTGCCAGCAGTTTAGGCAGTCCATATGAGCAGTTCTTC.

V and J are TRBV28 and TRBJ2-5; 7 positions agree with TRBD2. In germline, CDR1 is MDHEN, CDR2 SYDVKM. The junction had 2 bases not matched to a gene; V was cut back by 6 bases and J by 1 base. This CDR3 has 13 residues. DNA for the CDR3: TGTGCCAGCAGGGGAGGGTCCCAAGAGACCCAGTACTTC. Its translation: CASRGGSQETQYF.

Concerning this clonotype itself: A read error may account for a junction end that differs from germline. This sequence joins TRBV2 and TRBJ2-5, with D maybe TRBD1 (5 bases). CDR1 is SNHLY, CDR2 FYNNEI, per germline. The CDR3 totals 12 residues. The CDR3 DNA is TGTGCCGGCAGTGATAGGGGTTGGACCCAGTACTTC. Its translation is CAGSDRGWTQYF.

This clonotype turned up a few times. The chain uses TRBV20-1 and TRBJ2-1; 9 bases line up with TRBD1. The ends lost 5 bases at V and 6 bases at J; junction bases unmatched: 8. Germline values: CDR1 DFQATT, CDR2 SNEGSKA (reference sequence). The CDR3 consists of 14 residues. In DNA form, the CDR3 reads TGCAGTGCTTCACAGGGGGCTTTTGGCAATGAGCAGTTCTTC. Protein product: CSASQGAFGNEQFF.

CDR3 in amino acids: CASSLLPGDYEQYF. CDR3 in DNA: TGTGCCAGCAGCTTACTTCCAGGGGATTACGAGCAGTACTTC. The gene calls are TRBV7-8 and TRBJ2-7; D perhaps matches TRBD1 (6 bases). Germline V lookup: CDR1 SGHVS, CDR2 FQNEAQ. The V gene lost 2 bases and the J gene lost 4 bases, with 12 bases spanning the gap. The CDR3 is made up of 14 amino acids.

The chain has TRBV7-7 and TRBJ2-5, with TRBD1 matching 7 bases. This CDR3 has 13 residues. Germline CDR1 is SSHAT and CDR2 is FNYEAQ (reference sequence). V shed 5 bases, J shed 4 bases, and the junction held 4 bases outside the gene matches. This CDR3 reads CASSRDRIETQYF. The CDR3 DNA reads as TGTGCCAGCAGCCGGGACAGAATAGAGACCCAGTACTTC.

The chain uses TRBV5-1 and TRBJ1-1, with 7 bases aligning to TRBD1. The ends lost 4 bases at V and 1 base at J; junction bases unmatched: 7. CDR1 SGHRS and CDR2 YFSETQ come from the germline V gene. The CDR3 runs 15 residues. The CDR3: CASSPTHRGNTEAFF. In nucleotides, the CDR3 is TGCGCCAGCAGCCCTACCCACAGGGGGAACACTGAAGCTTTCTTT.

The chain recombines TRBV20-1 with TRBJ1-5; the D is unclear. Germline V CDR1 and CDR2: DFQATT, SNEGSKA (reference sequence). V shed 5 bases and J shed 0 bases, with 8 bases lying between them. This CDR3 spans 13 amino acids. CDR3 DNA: TGCAGTGCTTCACCCTATAGCAATCAGCCCCAGCATTTT. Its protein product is CSASPYSNQPQHF.

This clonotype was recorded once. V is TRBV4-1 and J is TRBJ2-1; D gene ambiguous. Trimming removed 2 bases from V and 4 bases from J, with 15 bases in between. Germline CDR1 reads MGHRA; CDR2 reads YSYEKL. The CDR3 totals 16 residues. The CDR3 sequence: CASSQTPGLNYNEQFF. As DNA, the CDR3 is TGCGCCAGCAGCCAAACCCCGGGCCTTAATTACAATGAGCAGTTCTTC.

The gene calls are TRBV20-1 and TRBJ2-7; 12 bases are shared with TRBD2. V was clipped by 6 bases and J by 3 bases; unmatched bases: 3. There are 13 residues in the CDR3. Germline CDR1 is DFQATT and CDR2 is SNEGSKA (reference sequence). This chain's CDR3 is CSALAGGLYEQYF. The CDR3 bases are TGCAGTGCCCTAGCGGGGGGGCTCTACGAGCAGTACTTC.

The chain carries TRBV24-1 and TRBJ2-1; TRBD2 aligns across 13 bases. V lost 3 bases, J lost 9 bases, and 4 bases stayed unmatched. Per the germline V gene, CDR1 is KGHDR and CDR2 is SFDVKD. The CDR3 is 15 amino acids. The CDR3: CATSDGTSGDSEQFF. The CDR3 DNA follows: TGTGCCACCAGTGATGGGACTAGCGGGGATAGTGAGCAGTTCTTC.

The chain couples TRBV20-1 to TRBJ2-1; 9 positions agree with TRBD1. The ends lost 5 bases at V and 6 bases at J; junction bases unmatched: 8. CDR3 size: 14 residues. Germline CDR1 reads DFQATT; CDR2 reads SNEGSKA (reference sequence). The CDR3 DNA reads TGCAGTGCTGCCTCCGGGACAGGGTTCAATGAGCAGTTCTTC. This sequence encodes CSAASGTGFNEQFF.